This TCR beta chain was recovered during a study of CD8 T cells in ankylosing spondylitis. Study findings and constraints: Within matched ankylosing spondylitis synovial fluid, disease-linked clones were reportedly significantly enriched. Disease-linked clones, CD8+, were relatively rare in peripheral blood. What appeared characteristic of ankylosing spondylitis blood was a TCR beta motif of under 10 highly homologous variants.

As the method for making TCR beta libraries, quantitative 5'-RACE with molecular barcodes was used. In TCRdb, the 5' RACE reads were re-called with MiXCR into one record per CDR3 protein. The table lists 700,000 to 1,000,000 distinct CDR3 sequences, roughly 10% of them singletons, with approximately 0.46% in the top ten. This clonotype has more than one count but fewer than ten. Its antigen remains unidentified. The clonotype originates from a male donor with ankylosing spondylitis. Material for sequencing was blood, either unsorted or a sorted T cell fraction (not recorded which).

The CDR3 spells CSAGVPGQERQYF. The CDR3 DNA follows: TGCAGTGCTGGAGTCCCGGGACAGGAGCGTCAGTACTTC. The chain uses TRBV20-1 and TRBJ2-4, with 8 bases aligning to TRBD1. CDR1 DFQATT and CDR2 SNEGSKA come from the germline V gene (reference sequence). CDR3 length: 13 residues. With V trimmed by 5 bases and J by 12 bases, 12 bases remained unmatched.